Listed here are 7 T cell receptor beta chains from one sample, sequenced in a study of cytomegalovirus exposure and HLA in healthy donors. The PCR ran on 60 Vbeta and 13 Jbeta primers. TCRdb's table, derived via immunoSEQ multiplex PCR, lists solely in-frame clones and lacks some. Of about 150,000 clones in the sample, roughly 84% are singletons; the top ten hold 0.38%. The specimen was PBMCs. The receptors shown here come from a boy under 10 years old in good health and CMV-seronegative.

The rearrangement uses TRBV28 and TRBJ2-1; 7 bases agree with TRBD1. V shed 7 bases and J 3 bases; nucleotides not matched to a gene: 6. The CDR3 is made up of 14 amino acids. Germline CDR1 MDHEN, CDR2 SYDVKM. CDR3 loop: CASIDRVIYNEQFF. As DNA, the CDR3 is TGTGCCAGCATCGACAGGGTAATCTACAATGAGCAGTTCTTC.

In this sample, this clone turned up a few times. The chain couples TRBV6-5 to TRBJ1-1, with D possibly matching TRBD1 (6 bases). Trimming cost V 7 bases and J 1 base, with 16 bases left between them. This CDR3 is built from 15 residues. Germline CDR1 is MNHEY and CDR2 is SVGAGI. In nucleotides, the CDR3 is TGTGCCAGCACCAGCCCAGGGGAAGGGAACACTGAAGCTTTCTTT. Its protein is CASTSPGEGNTEAFF.

The CDR3 loop reads CASSPQGKPYEQYF. CDR3 DNA: TGCGCCAGCAGCCCACAGGGAAAACCCTACGAGCAGTACTTC. The chain couples TRBV5-1 to TRBJ2-7, with D perhaps matching TRBD1 (6 bases). The V end was cut by 4 bases, the J end by 2 bases, with 13 bases between. The CDR3 consists of 14 residues. The germline V gene encodes CDR1 SGHRS and CDR2 YFSETQ.

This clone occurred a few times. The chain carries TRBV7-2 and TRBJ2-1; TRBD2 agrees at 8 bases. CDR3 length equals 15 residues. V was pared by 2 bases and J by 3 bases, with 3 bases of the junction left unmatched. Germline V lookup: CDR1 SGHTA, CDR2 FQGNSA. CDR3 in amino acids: CASSLLAGLYNEQFF. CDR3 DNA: TGTGCCAGCAGCTTACTAGCGGGTCTCTACAATGAGCAGTTCTTC.

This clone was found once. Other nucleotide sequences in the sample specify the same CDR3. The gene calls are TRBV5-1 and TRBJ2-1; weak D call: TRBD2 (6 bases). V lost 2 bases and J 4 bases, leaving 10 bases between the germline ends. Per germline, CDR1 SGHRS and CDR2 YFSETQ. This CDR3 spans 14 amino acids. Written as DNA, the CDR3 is TGCGCCAGCAGCTTTCGGGACTCTTACAATGAGCAGTTCTTC. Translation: CASSFRDSYNEQFF. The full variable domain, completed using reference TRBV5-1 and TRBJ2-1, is KAGVTQTPRYLIKTRGQQVTLSCSPISGHRSVSWYQQTPGQGLQFLFEYFSETQRNKGNFPGRFSGRQFSNSRSEMNVSTLELGDSALYLCASSFRDSYNEQFFGPGTRLTVL.

The CDR3 bases are TGTGCCAGCAGCTTGGGAATCGACAGGGCGAGCTCCTACGAGCAGTACTTC. Its protein is CASSLGIDRASSYEQYF. The genes are TRBV5-6 and TRBJ2-7; 7 positions agree with TRBD1. This CDR3 region has 17 residues. With V trimmed by 0 bases and J by 0 bases, 9 bases remained unmatched. Germline V gene lookup returns CDR1 SGHDT and CDR2 YYEEEE.

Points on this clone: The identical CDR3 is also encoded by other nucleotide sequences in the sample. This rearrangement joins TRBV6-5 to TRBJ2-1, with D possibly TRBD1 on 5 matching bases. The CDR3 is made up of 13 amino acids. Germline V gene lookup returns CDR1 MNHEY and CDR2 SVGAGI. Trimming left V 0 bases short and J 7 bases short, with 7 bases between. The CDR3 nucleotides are TGTGCCAGCAGTTACTCTCAGGGTAATGAGCAGTTCTTC. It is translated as CASSYSQGNEQFF.